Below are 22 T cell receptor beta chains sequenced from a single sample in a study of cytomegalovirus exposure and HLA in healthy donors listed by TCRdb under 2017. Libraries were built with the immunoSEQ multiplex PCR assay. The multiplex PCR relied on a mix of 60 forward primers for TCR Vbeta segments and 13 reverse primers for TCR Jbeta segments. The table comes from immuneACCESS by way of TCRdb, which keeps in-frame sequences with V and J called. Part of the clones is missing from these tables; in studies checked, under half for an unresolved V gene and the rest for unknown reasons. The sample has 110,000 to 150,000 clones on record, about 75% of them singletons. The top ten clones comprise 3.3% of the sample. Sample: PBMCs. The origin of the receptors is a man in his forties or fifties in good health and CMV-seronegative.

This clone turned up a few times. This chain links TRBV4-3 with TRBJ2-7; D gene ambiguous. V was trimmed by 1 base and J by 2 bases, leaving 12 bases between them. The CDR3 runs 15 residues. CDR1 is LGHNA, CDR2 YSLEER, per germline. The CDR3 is CASSQASTGPYEQYF. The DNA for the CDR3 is TGCGCCAGCAGCCAAGCCTCGACTGGCCCCTACGAGCAGTACTTC.

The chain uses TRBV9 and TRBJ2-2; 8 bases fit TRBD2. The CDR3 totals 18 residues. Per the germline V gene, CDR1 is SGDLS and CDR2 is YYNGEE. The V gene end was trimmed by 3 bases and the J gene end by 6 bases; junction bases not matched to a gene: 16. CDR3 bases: TGTGCCAGCAGCGCCTCCCTTAGCGGGGCGGGCCGGGCCGGGGAGCTGTTTTTT. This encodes CASSASLSGAGRAGELFF.

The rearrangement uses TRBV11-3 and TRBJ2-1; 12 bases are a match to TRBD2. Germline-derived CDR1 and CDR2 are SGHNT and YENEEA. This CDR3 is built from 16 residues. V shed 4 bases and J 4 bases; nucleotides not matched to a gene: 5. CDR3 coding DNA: TGTGCCAGCAGCTCAAGACTAGCGGGGGAGTACAATGAGCAGTTCTTC. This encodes CASSSRLAGEYNEQFF.

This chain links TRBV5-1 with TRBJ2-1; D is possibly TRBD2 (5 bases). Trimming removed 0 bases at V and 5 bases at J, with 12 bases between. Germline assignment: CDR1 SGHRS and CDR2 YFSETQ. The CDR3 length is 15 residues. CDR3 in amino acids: CASSLGPTGNNEQFF. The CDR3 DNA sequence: TGCGCCAGCAGCTTGGGACCGACCGGGAACAATGAGCAGTTCTTC.

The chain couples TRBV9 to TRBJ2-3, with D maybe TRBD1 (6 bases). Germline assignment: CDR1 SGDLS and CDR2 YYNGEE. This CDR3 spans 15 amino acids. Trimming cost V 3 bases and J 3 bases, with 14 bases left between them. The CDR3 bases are TGTGCCAGCAGCGCCGTCCGGGACAAAACAGATACGCAGTATTTT. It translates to CASSAVRDKTDTQYF.

The CDR3 region is CASSLRQTNTEAFF. The DNA of the CDR3 is TGTGCCAGCAGTTTGCGACAGACGAACACTGAAGCTTTCTTT. The rearrangement joins TRBV27 to TRBJ1-1, with TRBD1 as a possible D gene (5 bases). CDR3 length: 14 residues. Germline lookup yields CDR1 MNHEY and CDR2 SMNVEV (reference sequence). Trimming pared 3 bases from V and 1 base from J, leaving 9 bases between.

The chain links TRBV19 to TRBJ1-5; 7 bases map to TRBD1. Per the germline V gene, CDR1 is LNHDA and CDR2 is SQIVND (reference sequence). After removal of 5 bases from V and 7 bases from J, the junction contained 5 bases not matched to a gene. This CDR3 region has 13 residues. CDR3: CASSHDRVQPQHF. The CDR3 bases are TGTGCCAGTAGTCACGACAGGGTACAGCCCCAGCATTTT. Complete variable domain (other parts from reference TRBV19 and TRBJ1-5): DGGITQSPKYLFRKEGQNVTLSCEQNLNHDAMYWYRQDPGQGLRLIYYSQIVNDFQKGDIAEGYSVSREKKESFPLTVTSAQKNPTAFYLCASSHDRVQPQHFGDGTRLSIL.

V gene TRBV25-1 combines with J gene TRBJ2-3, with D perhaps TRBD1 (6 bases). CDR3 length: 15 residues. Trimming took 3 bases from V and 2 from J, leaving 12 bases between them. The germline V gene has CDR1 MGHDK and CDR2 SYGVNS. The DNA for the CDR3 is TGTGCCAGCAGTGACACAGGGCTCGTCACAGATACGCAGTATTTT. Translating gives CASSDTGLVTDTQYF. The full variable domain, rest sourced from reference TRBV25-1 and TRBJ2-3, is EADIYQTPRYLVIGTGKKITLECSQTMGHDKMYWYQQDPGMELHLIHYSYGVNSTEKGDLSSESTVSRIRTEHFPLTLESARPSHTSQYLCASSDTGLVTDTQYFGPGTRLTVL.

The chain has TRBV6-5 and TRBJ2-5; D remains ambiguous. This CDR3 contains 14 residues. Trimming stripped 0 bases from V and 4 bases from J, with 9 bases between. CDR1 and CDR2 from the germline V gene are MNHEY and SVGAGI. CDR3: CASSYSRLLETQYF. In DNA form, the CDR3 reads TGTGCCAGCAGTTACTCGAGACTTCTAGAGACCCAGTACTTC.

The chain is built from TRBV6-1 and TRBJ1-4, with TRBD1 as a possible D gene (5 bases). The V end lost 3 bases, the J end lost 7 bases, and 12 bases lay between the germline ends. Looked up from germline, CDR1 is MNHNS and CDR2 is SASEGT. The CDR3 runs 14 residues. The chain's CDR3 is CASSERGLFEKLFF. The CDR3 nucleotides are TGTGCCAGCAGTGAGCGGGGCCTTTTTGAAAAACTGTTTTTT.

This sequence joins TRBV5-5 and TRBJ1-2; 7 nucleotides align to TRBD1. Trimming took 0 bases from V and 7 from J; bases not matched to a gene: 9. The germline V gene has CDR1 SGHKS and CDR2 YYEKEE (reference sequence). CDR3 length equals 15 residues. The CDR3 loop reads CASSLGVGGSCGYTF. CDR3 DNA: TGTGCCAGCAGCTTGGGGGTAGGGGGCTCTTGTGGCTACACCTTC.

The CDR3 here is CASSSPLGARRDTGELFF. The CDR3 nucleotides are TGTGCCAGCAGCTCCCCTTTGGGGGCGAGACGGGACACCGGGGAGCTGTTTTTT. The chain links TRBV7-9 to TRBJ2-2, with a weak D call TRBD1 (6 bases). V was cut by 4 bases and J by 3 bases, with 21 bases left in between. Germline V lookup: CDR1 SEHNR, CDR2 FQNEAQ (reference sequence). This CDR3 region has 18 residues.

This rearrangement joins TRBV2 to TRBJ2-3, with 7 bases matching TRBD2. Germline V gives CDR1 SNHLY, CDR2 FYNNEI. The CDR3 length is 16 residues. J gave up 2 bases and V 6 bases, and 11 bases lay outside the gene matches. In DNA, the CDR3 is TGTGCCAGCAGCTTAATGGGGGGGGGTTCCACAGATACGCAGTATTTT. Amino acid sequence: CASSLMGGGSTDTQYF.

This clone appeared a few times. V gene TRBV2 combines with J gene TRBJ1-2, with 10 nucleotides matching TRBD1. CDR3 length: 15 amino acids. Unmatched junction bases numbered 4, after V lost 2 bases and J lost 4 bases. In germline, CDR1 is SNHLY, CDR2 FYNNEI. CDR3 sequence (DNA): TGTGCCAGCAGTGAAAGTGGGGACAGGGGCTATGGCTACACCTTC. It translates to CASSESGDRGYGYTF.

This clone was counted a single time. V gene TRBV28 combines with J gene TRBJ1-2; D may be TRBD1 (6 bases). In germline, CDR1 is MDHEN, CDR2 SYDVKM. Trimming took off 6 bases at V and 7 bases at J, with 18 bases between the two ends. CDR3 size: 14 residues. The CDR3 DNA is TGTGCCAGCAGGGTGGGGGCAAGCTCGGGTGGCTACACCTTC. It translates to CASRVGASSGGYTF.

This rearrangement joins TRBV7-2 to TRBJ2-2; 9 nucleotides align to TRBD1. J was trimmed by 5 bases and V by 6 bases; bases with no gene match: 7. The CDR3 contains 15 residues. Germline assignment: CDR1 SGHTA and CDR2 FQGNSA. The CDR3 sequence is CASSWDRVDTGELFF. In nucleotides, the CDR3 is TGTGCCAGCAGTTGGGACAGGGTGGATACCGGGGAGCTGTTTTTT.

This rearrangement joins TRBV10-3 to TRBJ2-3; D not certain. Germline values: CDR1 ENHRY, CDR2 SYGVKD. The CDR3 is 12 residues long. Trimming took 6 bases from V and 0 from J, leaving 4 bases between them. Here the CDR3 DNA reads TGTGCCATCAGGACTAGCACAGATACGCAGTATTTT. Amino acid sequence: CAIRTSTDTQYF.

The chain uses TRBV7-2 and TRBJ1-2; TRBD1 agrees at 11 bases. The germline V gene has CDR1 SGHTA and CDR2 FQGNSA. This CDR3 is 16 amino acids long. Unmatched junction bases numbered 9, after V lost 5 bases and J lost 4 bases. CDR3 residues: CASSRTGGGGGYGYTF. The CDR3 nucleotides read TGTGCCAGCAGCCGGACAGGGGGCGGAGGTGGCTATGGCTACACCTTC.

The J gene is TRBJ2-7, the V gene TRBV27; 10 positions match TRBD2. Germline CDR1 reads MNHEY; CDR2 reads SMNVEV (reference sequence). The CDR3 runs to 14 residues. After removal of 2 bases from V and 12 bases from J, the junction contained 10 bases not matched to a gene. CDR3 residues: CASSLGGLAGEWYF. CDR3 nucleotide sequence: TGTGCCAGCAGTTTAGGGGGGCTAGCGGGGGAGTGGTACTTC.

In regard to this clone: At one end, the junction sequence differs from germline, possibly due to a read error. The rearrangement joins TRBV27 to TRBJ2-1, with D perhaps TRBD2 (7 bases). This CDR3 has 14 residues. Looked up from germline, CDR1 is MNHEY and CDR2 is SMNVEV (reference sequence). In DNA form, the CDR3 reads TGTGCCAGCAGTTCGGCGGGGGCCCTCAATGGGCAGTTCTTC. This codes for CASSSAGALNGQFF.

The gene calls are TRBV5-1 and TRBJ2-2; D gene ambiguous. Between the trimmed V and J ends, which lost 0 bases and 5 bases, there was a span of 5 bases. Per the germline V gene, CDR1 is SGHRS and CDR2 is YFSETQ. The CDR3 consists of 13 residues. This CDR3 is CASSLESTGELFF. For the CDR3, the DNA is TGCGCCAGCAGCTTGGAGAGTACCGGGGAGCTGTTTTTT.

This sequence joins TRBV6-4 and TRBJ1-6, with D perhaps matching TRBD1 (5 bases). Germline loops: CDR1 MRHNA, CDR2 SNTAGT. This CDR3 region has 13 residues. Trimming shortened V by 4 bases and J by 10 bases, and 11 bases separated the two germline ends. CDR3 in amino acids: CASSVGGRSPLHF. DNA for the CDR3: TGTGCCAGCAGTGTGGGGGGACGATCACCCCTCCACTTT.